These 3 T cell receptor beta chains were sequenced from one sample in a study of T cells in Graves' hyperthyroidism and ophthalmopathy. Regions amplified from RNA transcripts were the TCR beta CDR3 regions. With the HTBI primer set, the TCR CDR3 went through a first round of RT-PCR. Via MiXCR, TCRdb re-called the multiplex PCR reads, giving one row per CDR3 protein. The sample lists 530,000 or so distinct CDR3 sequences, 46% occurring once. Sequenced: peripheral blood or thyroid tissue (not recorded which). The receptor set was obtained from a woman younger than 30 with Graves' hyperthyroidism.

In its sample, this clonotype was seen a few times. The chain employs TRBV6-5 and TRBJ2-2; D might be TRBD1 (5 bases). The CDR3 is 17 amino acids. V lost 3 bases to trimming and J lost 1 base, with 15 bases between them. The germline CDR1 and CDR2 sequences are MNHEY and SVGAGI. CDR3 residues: CASSYGRKDKNTGELFF. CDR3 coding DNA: TGTGCCAGCAGTTATGGTAGAAAGGACAAGAACACCGGGGAGCTGTTTTTT.

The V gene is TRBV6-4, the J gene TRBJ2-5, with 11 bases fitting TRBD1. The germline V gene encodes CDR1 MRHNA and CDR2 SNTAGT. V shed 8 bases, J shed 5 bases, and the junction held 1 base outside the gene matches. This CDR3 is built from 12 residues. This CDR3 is CASGTGGETQYF. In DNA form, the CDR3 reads TGTGCCAGCGGGACAGGGGGTGAGACCCAGTACTTC.

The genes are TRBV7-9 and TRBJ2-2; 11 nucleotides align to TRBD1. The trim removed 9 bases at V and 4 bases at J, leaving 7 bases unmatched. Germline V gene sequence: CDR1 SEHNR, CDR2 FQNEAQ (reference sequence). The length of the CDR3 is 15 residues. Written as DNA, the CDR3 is TGTGCCAGTAGAACCGGGACAGGGGGCACCGGGGAGCTGTTTTTT. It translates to CASRTGTGGTGELFF.